The rows below give T cell receptor beta chains drawn from one sample of a study of shared clonotypes between healthy human individuals. Assay used: immunoSEQ multiplex PCR; TCRdb lists only in-frame clones, some missing. In the table there are hundreds of thousands of clones, 60% to 80% of which are singletons. Sequenced material: memory CD4+ T cells sorted from blood. Every receptor here comes from a woman aged 30 to 39 in good health. Both conserved end residues are part of each CDR3. Each record gives: clone size, D gene, V gene, J gene, CDR3 protein, CDR3 DNA. The D gene is left open where the match is weak. Expanded clones are given a class, and other clones once, few, many or no size at all.

-	TRBD1	TRBV27	TRBJ1-1	CASTKDRVNTEAFF	TGTGCCAGCACCAAGGACAGGGTGAACACTGAAGCTTTCTTT
-	-	TRBV29-1	TRBJ2-2	CSVEAGVGSLDTGELFF	TGCAGCGTTGAGGCGGGTGTAGGGAGCCTGGACACCGGGGAGCTGTTTTTT
-	-	TRBV7-3	TRBJ2-2	CASSPGQPTGELFF	TGTGCCAGCAGCCCCGGACAGCCCACCGGGGAGCTGTTTTTT
-	-	TRBV6-1	TRBJ2-2	CASQQNTGELFF	TGTGCCAGCCAGCAGAACACCGGGGAGCTGTTTTTT
-	-	TRBV7-9	TRBJ2-7	CASSVKMEQYF	TGTGCCAGCAGCGTCAAGATGGAGCAGTACTTC
-	-	TRBV27	TRBJ2-7	CASKGLAYEQYF	TGTGCCAGCAAAGGGCTAGCCTACGAGCAGTACTTC
-	TRBD1	TRBV28	TRBJ1-1	CASSSGGTANTEAFF	TGTGCCAGCAGTTCAGGGGGGACAGCGAACACTGAAGCTTTCTTT
-	-	TRBV18	TRBJ2-2	CASSPREAANTGELFF	TGTGCCAGCTCACCACGAGAGGCCGCGAACACCGGGGAGCTGTTTTTT
few	-	TRBV2	TRBJ1-5	CASSGAGLSNQPQHF	TGTGCCAGCAGTGGGGCGGGGTTGAGCAATCAGCCCCAGCATTTT
few	-	TRBV7-2	TRBJ2-7	CASSLGGGFSYEQYF	TGTGCCAGCAGCTTGGGAGGGGGGTTCTCCTACGAGCAGTACTTC
-	-	TRBV5-1	TRBJ2-2	CASSLSSGTYTGELFF	TGCGCCAGCAGCTTGTCTTCCGGGACCTACACCGGGGAGCTGTTTTTT
-	TRBD2	TRBV27	TRBJ2-3	CASSTGGRADTQYF	TGTGCCAGCAGTACGGGAGGGCGGGCAGATACGCAGTATTTT
-	-	TRBV10-3	TRBJ2-7	CAISEWLETGFYEQYF	TGTGCCATCAGTGAGTGGTTGGAGACAGGCTTTTACGAGCAGTACTTC
few	TRBD2	TRBV9	TRBJ2-1	CASSQSGTSGRRNEQFF	TGTGCCAGCAGCCAATCCGGGACTAGCGGGAGAAGGAATGAGCAGTTCTTC
few	TRBD1	TRBV11-3	TRBJ2-1	CASSFLKGDRGRGDEQFF	TGTGCCAGCAGCTTTCTCAAGGGCGACAGGGGGCGCGGGGATGAGCAGTTCTTC
-	TRBD1	TRBV28	TRBJ2-7	CASRRGQGVYEQYF	TGTGCCAGCAGGCGTGGACAGGGGGTATACGAGCAGTACTTC
few	-	TRBV18	TRBJ1-1	CASSSIYTEAFF	TGTGCCAGCTCGTCAATTTACACTGAAGCTTTCTTT
-	-	TRBV4-2	TRBJ2-6	CASSQEKGAGANVLTF	TGTGCCAGCAGCCAAGAAAAAGGGGCTGGGGCCAACGTCCTGACTTTC
few	TRBD1	TRBV5-1	TRBJ1-2	CASRPRTGGGYGYTF	TGCGCCAGCAGACCCCGCACAGGGGGCGGCTATGGCTACACCTTC
-	-	TRBV5-6	TRBJ2-1	CASSLAGRVAVNEQFF	TGTGCCAGCAGCTTGGCCGGGCGGGTAGCAGTCAATGAGCAGTTCTTC
-	-	TRBV7-8	TRBJ2-7	CASSLLGYEQYF	TGTGCCAGCAGCTTATTAGGCTACGAGCAGTACTTC
few	-	TRBV19	TRBJ2-7	CASSKTDREQYF	TGTGCCAGCTCAAAGACAGATCGGGAGCAGTACTTC
-	TRBD1	TRBV2	TRBJ2-7	CASSGTGAYEQYF	TGTGCCAGCAGTGGGACAGGAGCCTACGAGCAGTACTTC
few	-	TRBV11-2	TRBJ2-7	CASSLTRGTYEQYF	TGTGCCAGCAGCCTTACTAGGGGGACTTACGAGCAGTACTTC